This passage covers 24 T cell receptor beta chains from one sample sequenced in a study of blood T cell repertoires in COVID-19. The data were produced by immunoSEQ multiplex PCR, yet TCRdb's version contains in-frame clones alone and is incomplete. The table has 200,000 to 250,000 clones, roughly four fifths seen once. The specimen sequenced was peripheral blood. Receptor source: a middle-aged woman with acute or convalescent COVID-19.

CDR3 nucleotides: TGTGCCAGCAGCTCTACCCCCGGGGGAGAAGCTTTCTTT. Its translation: CASSSTPGGEAFF. The J gene is TRBJ1-1, the V gene TRBV11-3, with a tentative D call TRBD1 (5 bases). CDR3 length equals 13 residues. The V end lost 4 bases, the J end lost 8 bases, and 14 bases lay between the germline ends. Germline loops: CDR1 SGHNT, CDR2 YENEEA.

V usage is TRBV6-6 and J usage is TRBJ1-2; perhaps TRBD1 as D (5 bases). Trimming cost V 2 bases and J 7 bases, with 14 bases left between them. CDR3 length equals 14 residues. Germline V gene data show CDR1 as MNHNY and CDR2 as SVGAGI (reference sequence). The CDR3 spells CASSYLTEGRGYTF. In DNA form, the CDR3 reads TGTGCCAGCAGTTACCTGACGGAGGGACGTGGCTACACCTTC.

The rearrangement links TRBV5-5 to TRBJ2-7; 14 bases align to TRBD2. The germline CDR1 and CDR2 sequences are SGHKS and YYEKEE (reference sequence). V shed 0 bases, J shed 3 bases, and the junction held 8 bases outside the gene matches. The CDR3 is made up of 18 amino acids. The CDR3 DNA sequence: TGTGCCAGCAGCTTGGGACTAGCGGGAGGGCCAAGCTTCTACGAGCAGTACTTC. This codes for CASSLGLAGGPSFYEQYF.

The rearrangement links TRBV19 to TRBJ2-2, with a weak D call TRBD2 (7 bases). The germline V gene has CDR1 LNHDA and CDR2 SQIVND (reference sequence). The CDR3 extends over 14 amino acids. V was pared by 7 bases and J by 5 bases, with 14 bases between. CDR3 region: CASIGGPGTGELFF. As DNA, the CDR3 is TGTGCCAGTATCGGGGGGCCGGGTACCGGGGAGCTGTTTTTT.

This chain uses TRBV19 with TRBJ1-2, with TRBD1 matching over 8 bases. This CDR3 is built from 18 residues. V shed 1 base, J shed 4 bases, and the junction held 14 bases outside the gene matches. CDR1 and CDR2 (germline): LNHDA, SQIVND (reference sequence). The CDR3 loop reads CASSIGGTGHSPGYGYTF. In nucleotides, the CDR3 is TGTGCCAGTAGTATAGGAGGGACAGGCCATTCACCGGGCTATGGCTACACCTTC.

The chain uses TRBV7-2 and TRBJ2-7; 7 bases align to TRBD2. V gave up 1 base and J gave up 3 bases; unmatched junction bases: 6. The length of the CDR3 is 15 residues. The germline CDR1 and CDR2 sequences are SGHTA and FQGNSA. For the CDR3, the DNA is TGTGCCAGCAGCTTAGTTGGGGGGGTGAACTACGAGCAGTACTTC. The encoded protein is CASSLVGGVNYEQYF.

This rearrangement joins TRBV11-3 to TRBJ2-1; 14 nucleotides line up with TRBD2. Germline V gives CDR1 SGHNT, CDR2 YENEEA. Losses at the gene ends were 5 bases for V and 2 bases for J; bases not matched to a gene: 8. The CDR3 is 18 amino acids. Here the CDR3 DNA reads TGTGCCAGCAGCGTGACTAGCGGGAGGGCCTTGACCTACAATGAGCAGTTCTTC. Protein sequence: CASSVTSGRALTYNEQFF.

The chain carries TRBV5-4 and TRBJ2-7; TRBD1 is a possible D gene (5 bases). Germline values: CDR1 SGHNT, CDR2 YYREEE (reference sequence). CDR3 length: 14 amino acids. V was shortened by 4 bases and J by 0 bases, with 11 bases between the two germline ends. Written as DNA, the CDR3 is TGTGCCAGCAGCCCCCGACAGTCCTCCTACGAGCAGTACTTC. This translates into CASSPRQSSYEQYF.

The rearrangement uses TRBV19 and TRBJ2-3, with 8 positions matching TRBD2. This CDR3 comprises 18 residues. V dropped 0 bases and J dropped 2; count of bases not matched to a gene: 10. Germline values: CDR1 LNHDA, CDR2 SQIVND (reference sequence). CDR3 protein: CASSIDLGGGSHTDTQYF. The DNA of the CDR3 is TGTGCCAGTAGTATAGATCTCGGGGGGGGCTCCCACACAGATACGCAGTATTTT.

V and J are TRBV5-6 and TRBJ1-6, with a possible D match to TRBD1 (6 bases). The CDR3 totals 17 residues. Trimming cost V 4 bases and J 6 bases, with 20 bases left between them. The V gene's germline CDR1 is SGHDT and CDR2 YYEEEE. The DNA for the CDR3 is TGTGCCAGCAGCCCCAGGGGCAGCAACCCTTTTAATTCACCCCTCCACTTT. This gives the protein CASSPRGSNPFNSPLHF.

The CDR3 coding sequence is TGTGCCAGCAGCCAAGACTTTAGCGGGGGGTGGATAAGCTCCTACAATGAGCAGTTCTTC. Translation: CASSQDFSGGWISSYNEQFF. The rearrangement links TRBV14 to TRBJ2-1; the match to TRBD2 covers 10 bases. The CDR3 length is 20 residues. Germline V CDR1 and CDR2: SGHDN, FVKESK. V was clipped by 0 bases and J by 0 bases; unmatched bases: 11.

The gene calls are TRBV5-1 and TRBJ2-1; 7 positions agree with TRBD2. The V segment lost 3 bases and the J segment 10 bases; nucleotides outside the gene matches: 7. Germline V gene data show CDR1 as SGHRS and CDR2 as YFSETQ. CDR3 length: 13 residues. CDR3 bases: TGCGCCAGCAGCTCCTACCCCGGGGGGGAGCAGTTCTTC. Amino acids: CASSSYPGGEQFF. The full variable domain, with the rest looked up from reference TRBV5-1 and TRBJ2-1, is KAGVTQTPRYLIKTRGQQVTLSCSPISGHRSVSWYQQTPGQGLQFLFEYFSETQRNKGNFPGRFSGRQFSNSRSEMNVSTLELGDSALYLCASSSYPGGEQFFGPGTRLTVL.

The V and J genes are TRBV10-3 and TRBJ2-3, with D perhaps TRBD2 (6 bases). With 6 bases removed from V and 1 base from J, the gap between germline ends came to 14 bases. Germline CDR1 is ENHRY and CDR2 is SYGVKD. This CDR3 region has 15 residues. The CDR3 here is CAISPAGGGTDTQYF. CDR3 in DNA: TGTGCCATCAGCCCAGCGGGCGGGGGCACAGATACGCAGTATTTT.

The CDR3 sequence is CASSLRGYGEKLFF. As DNA, the CDR3 is TGTGCCAGCAGTTTGCGAGGGTACGGTGAAAAACTGTTTTTT. The chain uses TRBV6-5 and TRBJ1-4; D remains unclear. The CDR3 covers 14 residues. V lost 4 bases, J lost 7 bases, and 13 bases lay in between. The germline CDR1 and CDR2 sequences are MNHEY and SVGAGI.

The rearrangement links TRBV13 to TRBJ1-5; D unclear. CDR3 length equals 13 residues. V was shortened by 4 bases and J by 0 bases, with 4 bases between the two germline ends. Germline values: CDR1 PRHDT, CDR2 FYEKMQ (reference sequence). This chain's CDR3 is CASSSLSNQPQHF. The CDR3, as DNA: TGTGCCAGCAGCTCCCTTAGCAATCAGCCCCAGCATTTT.

This chain uses TRBV11-3 with TRBJ2-5; 7 bases fit TRBD1. This CDR3 region has 14 residues. Germline loops: CDR1 SGHNT, CDR2 YENEEA. Trimming removed 3 bases from V and 2 bases from J; junction bases left unmatched: 3. The CDR3 protein is CASSFRDSQETQYF. The DNA for the CDR3 is TGTGCCAGCAGCTTCCGGGACAGTCAAGAGACCCAGTACTTC.

The rearrangement links TRBV19 to TRBJ1-1; D ambiguous. The V gene's germline CDR1 is LNHDA and CDR2 SQIVND (reference sequence). Trimming removed 0 bases from V and 9 bases from J, with 26 bases in between. The CDR3 is 18 amino acids. The CDR3 bases are TGTGCCAGTAGTATAGATGCAAAGTCGAGGATGACCGGAAGCAAAGCTTTCTTT. Translating it yields CASSIDAKSRMTGSKAFF.

V usage is TRBV5-6 and J usage is TRBJ2-6; tentative D call: TRBD2 (5 bases). From germline, CDR1 is SGHDT and CDR2 YYEEEE. The CDR3 runs 15 residues. V lost 2 bases and J 3 bases, leaving 9 bases between the germline ends. CDR3 loop: CASSFEGYGANVLTF. CDR3 sequence (DNA): TGTGCCAGCAGCTTTGAGGGCTATGGGGCCAACGTCCTGACTTTC. Full variable domain (rest looked up from reference TRBV5-6 and TRBJ2-6): DAGVTQSPTHLIKTRGQQVTLRCSPKSGHDTVSWYQQALGQGPQFIFQYYEEEERQRGNFPDRFSGHQFPNYSSELNVNALLLGDSALYLCASSFEGYGANVLTFGAGSRLTVL.

The chain carries TRBV24-1 and TRBJ2-3; 7 bases align to TRBD2. This CDR3 is 14 amino acids long. Trimming cost V 3 bases and J 1 base; bases outside gene matches: 0. The germline gives CDR1 KGHDR, CDR2 SFDVKD. The CDR3 sequence: CATSDTSGTDTQYF. The DNA for the CDR3 is TGTGCCACCAGTGATACTAGCGGCACAGATACGCAGTATTTT.

The V gene is TRBV3-1 (or the pseudogene TRBV3-2), the J gene TRBJ2-7; 7 positions agree with TRBD2. The CDR3 length is 14 residues. V trimming: 5 bases; J trimming: 0 bases; junction bases outside the gene matches: 4. Germline loops: CDR1 LGHDT, CDR2 YNNKEL (reference sequence). CDR3 DNA sequence: TGTGCCAGCAGCGTCCTAGCGGACTCCTACGAGCAGTACTTC. Amino acid sequence: CASSVLADSYEQYF.

In this sample, this clone turned up many times. The rearrangement joins TRBV19 to TRBJ2-5; possibly TRBD2 for D (7 bases). Germline V lookup: CDR1 LNHDA, CDR2 SQIVND (reference sequence). This CDR3 has 17 residues. The V and J ends lost 3 bases and 4 bases respectively, with 21 bases between them. CDR3 coding DNA: TGTGCCAGTAGTATTGCGGCCTTAGGGGGGGGCCCAGAGACCCAGTACTTC. It is translated as CASSIAALGGGPETQYF.

The CDR3 protein is CASSEPGQMNNQPQHF. DNA for the CDR3: TGCGCCAGCAGCGAGCCCGGACAGATGAACAATCAGCCCCAGCATTTT. The chain recombines TRBV10-2 with TRBJ1-5, with a weak D call TRBD1 (6 bases). The CDR3 runs 16 residues. Trimming pared 6 bases from V and 3 bases from J, leaving 18 bases between. The germline gives CDR1 WSHSY, CDR2 SAAADI.

The chain carries TRBV9 and TRBJ1-1; D is unresolved. CDR1 and CDR2 from the germline V gene are SGDLS and YYNGEE. V was shortened by 4 bases and J by 7 bases, with 20 bases between the two germline ends. This CDR3 is 15 amino acids long. In DNA, the CDR3 is TGTGCCAGCAGCCCTCCCGGGAGTAGCCTAGGTGAAGCTTTCTTT. This encodes CASSPPGSSLGEAFF.

The chain is built from TRBV19 and TRBJ1-1, with D possibly being TRBD1 (6 bases). V lost 3 bases to trimming and J lost 4 bases, with 12 bases between them. The CDR3 consists of 14 residues. CDR1 and CDR2 from the germline V gene are LNHDA and SQIVND (reference sequence). CDR3 bases: TGTGCCAGTAGTATTAACAGGGATAGCACTGAAGCTTTCTTT. Encoded protein: CASSINRDSTEAFF.